Each of the 26 T cell receptor beta chains below was sequenced from the same sample in a study of shared clonotypes between healthy human individuals (dated by TCRdb to between 2020 and 2021). Receptors were amplified or captured by the immunoSEQ multiplex PCR assay. Not all clones reach the TCRdb copy of this immuneACCESS table, which keeps in-frame sequences only. Checked studies attribute under half of the gap to unresolved V genes and leave the rest unexplained. The sample yields over a million clones; around 95% were counted once. The top ten constitute over 1% of the sample. Material: naive CD4+ T cells sorted from blood. Reading the label with the study, this specimen's cell subset or site is: CD45RA+ positively selected. Receptors originate from a man aged 25-45 years in good health.

The chain is built from TRBV6-4 and TRBJ2-7; 8 bases are shared with TRBD1. CDR1 is MRHNA and CDR2 is SNTAGT in the germline V gene. The CDR3 has 15 amino acids. J was trimmed by 0 bases and V by 5 bases; bases with no gene match: 6. The CDR3 loop reads CASSRNRGTSYEQYF. The CDR3 DNA reads as TGTGCCAGCAGTAGAAACAGGGGGACCTCCTACGAGCAGTACTTC.

This clone was recorded only once. V and J are TRBV6-1 and TRBJ1-1, with 9 bases lining up with TRBD1. CDR1 and CDR2 from the germline V gene are MNHNS and SASEGT. V dropped 6 bases and J dropped 5; count of bases not matched to a gene: 4. This CDR3 has 13 residues. CDR3 DNA sequence: TGTGCCAGCAGGCAGACAGGGGGGACTGAAGCTTTCTTT. It translates to CASRQTGGTEAFF.

V and J are TRBV5-1 and TRBJ2-2; the D is unclear. Between the trimmed V and J ends, which lost 0 bases and 1 base, there was a span of 7 bases. The germline gives CDR1 SGHRS, CDR2 YFSETQ. The CDR3 runs 15 residues. The CDR3 is CASSLDTVNTGELFF. The CDR3 nucleotides read TGCGCCAGCAGCTTGGATACTGTGAACACCGGGGAGCTGTTTTTT.

The genes are TRBV30 and TRBJ2-7; the D gene is possibly TRBD1 (6 bases). V dropped 8 bases and J dropped 4 bases, with 21 bases sitting between them. This CDR3 has 14 amino acids. Germline CDR1 GTSNPN, CDR2 SVGIG (reference sequence). The DNA for the CDR3 is TGTGCCGGGACCCGGGACAACATAGGGTACGAGCAGTACTTC. Residues: CAGTRDNIGYEQYF.

V gene TRBV28 combines with J gene TRBJ1-4; weak D call: TRBD1 (6 bases). This CDR3 is built from 16 residues. The germline V gene encodes CDR1 MDHEN and CDR2 SYDVKM. The V end was cut by 5 bases, the J end by 3 bases, with 16 bases between. The CDR3 sequence: CASSAITGSANEKLFF. CDR3 sequence (DNA): TGTGCCAGCAGTGCAATAACAGGGTCGGCTAATGAAAAACTGTTTTTT.

This clone was seen a single time. This chain links TRBV5-1 with TRBJ1-3; possible D gene TRBD1, 5 bases. The CDR3 covers 16 residues. The germline CDR1 and CDR2 sequences are SGHRS and YFSETQ. Trimming removed 0 bases from V and 1 base from J, with 11 bases in between. This chain's CDR3 is CASSLVQGLSGNTIYF. CDR3 coding DNA: TGCGCCAGCAGCTTGGTTCAGGGACTTTCTGGAAACACCATATATTTT.

This rearrangement joins TRBV5-6 to TRBJ1-3; D unresolved. The germline V and J ends were trimmed by 5 bases and 0 bases, with 6 bases remaining between them. The CDR3 length is 13 residues. Germline V gives CDR1 SGHDT, CDR2 YYEEEE. CDR3 loop: CASSTASGNTIYF. In DNA, the CDR3 is TGTGCCAGCAGTACAGCCTCTGGAAACACCATATATTTT.

The chain carries TRBV4-3 and TRBJ2-1, with 15 bases lining up with TRBD2. Trimming at V came to 0 bases and at J to 12 bases, leaving 6 bases not matched to a gene. The CDR3 length is 16 residues. Germline values: CDR1 LGHNA, CDR2 YSLEER. CDR3 sequence reads: CASSQEGTSGRMGQFF. DNA for the CDR3: TGCGCCAGCAGCCAAGAGGGGACTAGCGGGAGGATGGGGCAGTTCTTC.

The rearrangement uses TRBV11-2 and TRBJ1-4, with TRBD1 matching 11 bases. CDR1 SGHAT and CDR2 FQNNGV come from the germline V gene. The CDR3 extends over 15 amino acids. V gave up 6 bases and J gave up 7 bases; unmatched junction bases: 7. The CDR3 coding sequence is TGTGCCAGCAGAGAGTCGGGGACAGGGGGTGAAAAACTGTTTTTT. It translates to CASRESGTGGEKLFF. Drawing the rest from reference TRBV11-2 and TRBJ1-4, the complete variable domain is EAGVAQSPRYKIIEKRQSVAFWCNPISGHATLYWYQQILGQGPKLLIQFQNNGVVDDSQLPKDRFSAERLKGVDSTLKIQPAKLEDSAVYLCASRESGTGGEKLFFGSGTQLSVL.

The V and J genes are TRBV19 and TRBJ1-1, with 8 bases aligning to TRBD1. The V gene's germline CDR1 is LNHDA and CDR2 SQIVND (reference sequence). The CDR3 contains 16 residues. V lost 5 bases, J lost 8 bases, and 16 bases stayed unmatched. The CDR3 nucleotides are TGTGCCAGTAGTTCCTCCCTCAGGGGGCTCCATAAGGAAGCTTTCTTT. Its protein product is CASSSSLRGLHKEAFF.

Notes on this clone: Other nucleotide sequences in the sample specify the same CDR3. The rearrangement joins TRBV18 to TRBJ1-5; D is uncertain. The CDR3 spans 12 residues. The V gene's germline CDR1 is KGHSH and CDR2 LQKENI. The V end was cut by 0 bases, the J end by 5 bases, with 2 bases between. CDR3 sequence (DNA): TGTGCCAGCTCACCACCAGATCAGCCCCAGCATTTT. Translated: CASSPPDQPQHF.

The genes are TRBV7-9 and TRBJ2-1; D not resolved. Germline V lookup: CDR1 SEHNR, CDR2 FQNEAQ (reference sequence). Trimming shortened V by 0 bases and J by 6 bases, and 15 bases separated the two germline ends. This CDR3 is built from 16 residues. The CDR3: CASSLAVSPPRNEQFF. Here the CDR3 DNA reads TGTGCCAGCAGCTTAGCAGTTTCTCCACCACGCAATGAGCAGTTCTTC.

V and J are TRBV5-4 and TRBJ2-1; D may be TRBD2 (6 bases). Trimming cost V 4 bases and J 7 bases, with 12 bases left between them. Germline CDR1 and CDR2: SGHNT and YYREEE (reference sequence). The CDR3 is made up of 13 amino acids. CDR3 nucleotide sequence: TGTGCCAGCAGCCCGGCGGCGGGAAATGAGCAGTTCTTC. Protein product: CASSPAAGNEQFF.

The V call is TRBV10-1, the J call TRBJ2-2, with D tentatively TRBD2 (9 bases). Germline assignment: CDR1 WNHNN and CDR2 SYGVQD (reference sequence). CDR3 length: 18 residues. Trimming removed 6 bases from V and 0 bases from J, with 20 bases in between. The CDR3 DNA reads as TGCGCCAGCAGCGGTCTAGCGGGACAGGCCGCGAACACCGGGGAGCTGTTTTTT. Amino acid sequence: CASSGLAGQAANTGELFF.

The chain links TRBV18 to TRBJ2-5; D possibly corresponds to TRBD1 (7 bases). The CDR3 sequence is 15 residues long. Germline CDR1 reads KGHSH; CDR2 reads LQKENI. V lost 3 bases, J lost 2 bases, and 13 bases lay in between. CDR3 DNA: TGTGCCAGCTCACCGGCGGGACAGAGGCAAGAGACCCAGTACTTC. Residues: CASSPAGQRQETQYF. Drawing the rest from reference TRBV18 and TRBJ2-5, the complete variable domain is NAGVMQNPRHLVRRRGQEARLRCSPMKGHSHVYWYRQLPEEGLKFMVYLQKENIIDESGMPKERFSAEFPKEGPSILRIQQVVRGDSAAYFCASSPAGQRQETQYFGPGTRLLVL.

The CDR3 here is CASSSRSSADTQYF. The CDR3 nucleotides are TGTGCCAGCAGCTCCAGAAGTTCAGCAGATACGCAGTATTTT. The rearrangement uses TRBV9 and TRBJ2-3; unclear D gene. The CDR3 totals 14 residues. V lost 4 bases to trimming and J lost 4 bases, with 13 bases between them. Germline V gene data show CDR1 as SGDLS and CDR2 as YYNGEE.

The rearrangement joins TRBV6-1 to TRBJ2-1, with D hard to call. The germline V gene encodes CDR1 MNHNS and CDR2 SASEGT. This CDR3 contains 15 residues. Trimming took 5 bases from V and 7 from J, leaving 18 bases between them. The CDR3 coding sequence is TGTGCCAGCAGTAGCCCCCCGGTCCCCGGGAATGAGCAGTTCTTC. Translation gives CASSSPPVPGNEQFF.

As concerns this clone: Within the sample, other DNA sequences also encode this same CDR3. The chain links TRBV18 to TRBJ2-1; D is unclear. The CDR3 loop spans 11 amino acids. The V gene lost 2 bases and the J gene lost 7 bases, with 3 bases spanning the gap. Per germline, CDR1 KGHSH and CDR2 LQKENI. CDR3 sequence (DNA): TGTGCCAGCTCACCAAGGAATGAGCAGTTCTTC. This codes for CASSPRNEQFF. Full variable domain (outside the CDR3, taken from reference TRBV18 and TRBJ2-1): NAGVMQNPRHLVRRRGQEARLRCSPMKGHSHVYWYRQLPEEGLKFMVYLQKENIIDESGMPKERFSAEFPKEGPSILRIQQVVRGDSAAYFCASSPRNEQFFGPGTRLTVL.

This sequence joins TRBV18 and TRBJ1-4; no clear D. The CDR3 loop spans 12 amino acids. In germline, CDR1 is KGHSH, CDR2 LQKENI. The V and J ends lost 2 bases and 8 bases respectively, with 6 bases between them. DNA of the CDR3: TGTGCCAGCTCACCAGGGCAGGAAAAACTGTTTTTT. Its protein is CASSPGQEKLFF.

The chain links TRBV28 to TRBJ2-1; D gene uncertain. This CDR3 comprises 16 residues. The germline V gene encodes CDR1 MDHEN and CDR2 SYDVKM. The V end was cut by 5 bases, the J end by 5 bases, with 19 bases between. The CDR3 DNA is TGTGCCAGCAGTCTCCCTCGCAAATGGGCCCACAATGAGCAGTTCTTC. Amino acid sequence: CASSLPRKWAHNEQFF.

The rearrangement links TRBV18 to TRBJ1-1, with D perhaps TRBD1 (6 bases). From germline, CDR1 is KGHSH and CDR2 LQKENI. The CDR3 extends over 15 amino acids. V was pared by 2 bases and J by 5 bases, with 15 bases between. CDR3 loop: CASSPKIAGVTEAFF. The CDR3 region has the DNA TGTGCCAGCTCACCAAAGATCGCAGGGGTTACTGAAGCTTTCTTT. Full variable domain (remainder filled in from reference TRBV18 and TRBJ1-1): NAGVMQNPRHLVRRRGQEARLRCSPMKGHSHVYWYRQLPEEGLKFMVYLQKENIIDESGMPKERFSAEFPKEGPSILRIQQVVRGDSAAYFCASSPKIAGVTEAFFGQGTRLTVV.

The chain is built from TRBV18 and TRBJ2-7; a possible D gene is TRBD2 (6 bases). In germline, CDR1 is KGHSH, CDR2 LQKENI. The CDR3 runs 14 residues. The V and J ends lost 3 bases and 5 bases respectively, with 14 bases between them. CDR3 bases: TGTGCCAGCTCACCTACGCGGGAAGGCAACGAGCAGTACTTC. This sequence encodes CASSPTREGNEQYF.

The chain employs TRBV7-8 and TRBJ2-7; the D gene is possibly TRBD2 (7 bases). The germline V gene has CDR1 SGHVS and CDR2 FQNEAQ. The CDR3 totals 18 residues. Deletions cut 3 bases from V and 3 bases from J, with 24 bases between. CDR3 sequence reads: CASSLRTGGGSGNYEQYF. The CDR3 DNA reads TGTGCCAGCAGCTTGAGGACTGGCGGGGGCAGCGGGAACTACGAGCAGTACTTC.

This sequence joins TRBV6-1 and TRBJ2-3; D ambiguous. The V and J ends lost 5 bases and 2 bases respectively, with 11 bases between them. Germline loops: CDR1 MNHNS, CDR2 SASEGT. The CDR3 sequence is 14 residues long. The DNA for the CDR3 is TGTGCCAGCAGTATGTGGCAAGACACAGATACGCAGTATTTT. Translating gives CASSMWQDTDTQYF.

V usage is TRBV6-1 and J usage is TRBJ2-5; TRBD2 matches 10 bases. This CDR3 spans 17 amino acids. Germline V lookup: CDR1 MNHNS, CDR2 SASEGT. V lost 2 bases to trimming and J lost 4 bases; unmatched junction nucleotides: 10. DNA for the CDR3: TGTGCCAGCAGTGAACCGGGGAGGCTAGCGGGAGTAGAGACCCAGTACTTC. Protein: CASSEPGRLAGVETQYF.

The rearrangement links TRBV6-4 to TRBJ2-1; D gene unclear. Trimming removed 4 bases from V and 8 bases from J, with 12 bases in between. The CDR3 covers 13 residues. Germline V gene data show CDR1 as MRHNA and CDR2 as SNTAGT. In DNA, the CDR3 is TGTGCCAGCAGTGCGAGTCAGGTCCATGAGCAGTTCTTC. Residues: CASSASQVHEQFF.